The 18 T cell receptor beta chains reported below all come from one sample, sequenced in a study of tumor and adjacent non-tumor tissue in lung cancer. Three rounds of nested PCR, following a modified ARM-PCR protocol, produced the TCRbeta library. TCRdb used MiXCR to reprocess the multiplex PCR reads, holding one entry per CDR3 protein. The sample has fewer than 85,000 distinct CDR3 sequences, 80% seen once; the top ten hold roughly 15%. RNA was extracted from bulk tissue without any cell sorting. The sequenced material came from lung tumor tissue. The receptors originated from a woman in her forties or fifties with non-small cell lung cancer.

V is TRBV5-1 and J is TRBJ2-5, with a tentative D call TRBD2 (5 bases). This CDR3 has 13 residues. Trimming removed 4 bases at V and 8 bases at J, with 15 bases between. Germline loops: CDR1 SGHRS, CDR2 YFSETQ. CDR3 sequence (DNA): TGCGCCAGCAGCCGACTATCGAGGGAAACCCAGTACTTC. This encodes CASSRLSRETQYF.

Of note for this clonotype: The junction departs from germline at one end; a sequencing error may be responsible. V and J are TRBV29-1 and TRBJ1-2; the D gene is possibly TRBD1 (5 bases). The CDR3 has 11 amino acids. CDR1 SQVTM and CDR2 ANQGSEA come from the germline V gene. CDR3 in amino acids: CSVLSGYGYIF. The DNA for the CDR3 is TGCAGCGTTCTGTCAGGGTATGGCTACATCTTC.

A note on this clonotype: One base away lies a much larger clone, so this may be a sequencing read error. This sequence joins TRBV9 and TRBJ2-7; 7 bases are shared with TRBD1. The CDR3 covers 14 residues. CDR1 is SGDLS, CDR2 YYNGEE, per germline. The CDR3 coding sequence is TGTGCCAGCAGCGTAGGAGACAGGGCCTACGAGCGGTACTTC. Protein product: CASSVGDRAYERYF.

This clonotype came up once. One junction end does not reproduce the germline sequence, and a read error may be involved. V gene TRBV28 combines with J gene TRBJ2-7, with D maybe TRBD2 (6 bases). Per germline, CDR1 MDHEN and CDR2 SYDVKM. This CDR3 has 16 amino acids. CDR3 residues: CASSLLGTGHSYGQYF. The CDR3 DNA reads TGTGCCAGCAGTTTATTAGGGACTGGGCACTCCTACGGGCAGTACTTC.

This clonotype was counted between two and nine times. A much more abundant neighbour one base away suggests this may be a read error. The chain combines TRBV5-1 with TRBJ2-3; tentatively, D is TRBD1 or TRBD2 (6 bases each). This CDR3 comprises 16 residues. Germline loops: CDR1 SGHRS, CDR2 YFSETQ. The CDR3 sequence is CASRLDWGASTDTQYF. The CDR3 DNA reads TGCGCCAGCAGGTTGGATTGGGGGGCTAGCACAGATACGCAGTATTTT.

Note on this clonotype: The CDR3 end shows no conserved phenylalanine or tryptophan, and so a read error is likely. V is TRBV20-1 and J is TRBJ2-7, with 8 nucleotides matching TRBD1. The CDR3 is 13 amino acids. Germline V gene sequence: CDR1 DFQATT, CDR2 SNEGSKA (reference sequence). V lost 5 bases and J lost 4; bases outside the gene matches: 7. The CDR3 DNA follows: TGCAGTGCTGCAAGGACAGGGAGATACGAGCAGTACTAC. It is translated as CSAARTGRYEQYY.

A word on this clonotype: Compared with germline, one end of the junction differs, possibly owing to a read error. V and J are TRBV5-5 and TRBJ2-3; the D gene is possibly TRBD2 (5 bases). The CDR3 runs to 16 residues. Germline CDR1 SGHKS, CDR2 YYEKEE (reference sequence). This CDR3 is CVSRWTGGKSTDTQYF. The CDR3 DNA follows: TGTGTCAGCAGGTGGACTGGCGGAAAAAGCACAGATACGCAGTATTTT.

The chain has TRBV12-3 or TRBV12-4 and TRBJ2-1; D is perhaps TRBD1 (6 bases). This CDR3 region has 13 residues. With 10 bases removed from V and 10 bases from J, the gap between germline ends came to 20 bases. The CDR3 is CANRVAGYKEQFF. CDR3 nucleotide sequence: TGTGCCAACAGGGTAGCAGGGTATAAAGAGCAGTTCTTC.

This clonotype was observed once. The chain is built from TRBV6-1 and TRBJ1-4; 9 bases map to TRBD1. The CDR3 is 14 residues long. Germline trimming cut 9 bases from V and 11 bases from J; bases unmatched to any gene: 13. Germline CDR1 MNHNS, CDR2 SASEGT. CDR3 DNA sequence: TGTGCCAGGGCAGAGGGACAGGGTTCTGAGAAACTGTTTTTT. Residues: CARAEGQGSEKLFF.

In this sample, this clonotype is medium-sized (0.01 to 0.1%). One end of the junction varies from germline; a read error may be responsible. This rearrangement joins TRBV20-1 to TRBJ1-2; possibly TRBD1 for D (5 bases). The CDR3 length is 14 residues. CDR1 and CDR2 from the germline V gene are DFQATT and SNEGSKA (reference sequence). The CDR3, as DNA: TGCAGTGCTGGAGACAGAGCAGCTAACTATGGCTACACCTTC. This sequence encodes CSAGDRAANYGYTF.

The J gene is TRBJ2-4, the V gene TRBV4-1, with D possibly matching TRBD2 (6 bases). This CDR3 has 17 residues. The V and J ends lost 4 bases and 0 bases respectively, with 16 bases between them. Looked up from germline, CDR1 is MGHRA and CDR2 is YSYEKL. This CDR3 reads CASSLGSGGLAKNIQYF. In DNA, the CDR3 is TGCGCCAGCAGCCTTGGTAGTGGAGGGCTAGCCAAAAACATTCAGTACTTC.

With respect to this clonotype: The CDR3 does not close with the conserved phenylalanine or tryptophan, likely indicating a read error. This sequence joins TRBV28 and TRBJ1-4, with D tentatively TRBD1 (6 bases). The CDR3 totals 14 residues. Trimming cost V 5 bases and J 10 bases, with 17 bases left between them. Germline CDR1 reads MDHEN; CDR2 reads SYDVKM. CDR3 DNA: TGTGCCAGCAGTCAATACAGGGTTAGGGGAAAACTGTTTATT. Encoded protein: CASSQYRVRGKLFI.

With respect to this clonotype: Mismatch with germline at one junction end may stem from a read error. V gene TRBV29-1 combines with J gene TRBJ1-1; D unresolved. Per germline, CDR1 SQVTM and CDR2 ANQGSEA. The CDR3 consists of 13 residues. CDR3 DNA: TGCAGCGTTTATCACAGCATGAACACTGAAGATTTATTT. Encoded protein: CSVYHSMNTEDLF.

The chain is built from TRBV2 and TRBJ2-1; D uncertain. The germline gives CDR1 SNHLY, CDR2 FYNNEI. This CDR3 is 12 amino acids long. V lost 2 bases to trimming and J lost 5 bases, with 4 bases between them. The CDR3 nucleotides are TGTGCCAGCAGTGAACATGACAATGAGCAGTTCTTC. Translating it yields CASSEHDNEQFF. Full variable domain (missing parts from reference TRBV2 and TRBJ2-1): EPEVTQTPSHQVTQMGQEVILRCVPISNHLYFYWYRQILGQKVEFLVSFYNNEISEKSEIFDDQFSVERPDGSNFTLKIRSTKLEDSAMYFCASSEHDNEQFFGPGTRLTVL.

This clonotype was found many times. The chain combines TRBV30 with TRBJ2-1; possible D gene TRBD2, 6 bases. CDR3 length equals 13 residues. The germline V gene has CDR1 GTSNPN and CDR2 SVGIG (reference sequence). The V end lost 2 bases, the J end lost 11 bases, and 16 bases lay between the germline ends. CDR3 bases: TGTGCCTGGAGTCCGGGGGTGGCGGAGAAGCAGTTCTTC. It codes for CAWSPGVAEKQFF.

Worth noting for this clonotype: A much larger clone differs from this one at a single base, so this may be a read error. V and J are TRBV5-1 and TRBJ2-1; 9 positions match TRBD1. CDR1 and CDR2 from the germline V gene are SGHRS and YFSETQ. The CDR3 consists of 15 residues. The CDR3 is CAISWVDRGGNEQFF. The CDR3 DNA sequence: TGCGCCATCAGCTGGGTGGACAGGGGTGGCAATGAGCAGTTCTTC.

Only one count was recorded for this clonotype. This is likely a read error, given that the CDR3 carries no conserved phenylalanine or tryptophan at its end. This rearrangement joins TRBV29-1 to TRBJ2-5; D perhaps matches TRBD1 (6 bases). This CDR3 is built from 15 residues. Germline V gives CDR1 SQVTM, CDR2 ANQGSEA. CDR3 DNA sequence: TGCAGTGTTGTGAAGGGGGTGACACGTCAAGAGACCCAGTACTAC. Translated: CSVVKGVTRQETQYY.

Comment on this clonotype: Sequence at one end of the junction differs from germline and may be a read error. The V and J genes are TRBV20-1 and TRBJ2-1; perhaps D is TRBD1 or TRBD2 (5 bases each). Germline CDR1 and CDR2: DFQATT and SNEGSKA (reference sequence). The CDR3 runs 11 residues. As DNA, the CDR3 is TGCAGTGCTGGGGACCGCAATGAACAGTTTTTC. Translated: CSAGDRNEQFF.